A selection of T cell receptor beta chains follows, all from one sample in a study of regulatory T cells in long-lasting Graves disease. TCRdb independently ran MiXCR on the multiplex PCR reads; one entry per CDR3 protein. The table lists around 500,000 distinct CDR3 sequences, roughly a sixth of them singletons, with about 25% in the top ten. These records were also assigned to another study, of T cells in Graves' hyperthyroidism and ophthalmopathy.

Specimen: peripheral blood mononuclear cells (PBMCs), collected at new diagnosis, from a patient treated with antithyroid drugs. The receptors here all came from a woman aged 35 to 60 with Graves disease. Both conserved end residues are part of each CDR3. The D gene is left open where the match is weak. Part of the rows lack a size; the others show once, few, many or a class for expanded clones.

TRBV6-1,TRBJ1-5,.,.,CASSDPGDNQPQHF,TGTGCCAGCAGTGACCCTGGGGACAATCAGCCCCAGCATTTT
TRBV5-6,TRBJ2-5,TRBD1,.,CASSQRQGEETQYF,TGTGCCAGCAGCCAACGACAGGGTGAAGAGACCCAGTACTTC
TRBV19,TRBJ1-5,TRBD1,.,CASTPRDRGRILSNQPQHF,TGTGCCAGTACCCCCAGGGATAGGGGGCGGATCTTGAGCAATCAGCCCCAGCATTTT
TRBV5-1,TRBJ2-1,.,many,CASSPSSNNEQFF,TGCGCCAGCAGCCCCAGCTCGAACAATGAGCAGTTCTTC
TRBV30,TRBJ2-3,.,.,CAWSVATDTQYF,TGTGCCTGGAGTGTAGCTACAGATACGCAGTATTTT
TRBV19,TRBJ1-2,.,.,CASIGIDYGYTF,TGTGCCAGTATAGGGATAGACTATGGCTACACCTTC
TRBV12-3/TRBV12-4,TRBJ1-5,.,.,CASSSGVYQPQHF,TGTGCCAGCAGTTCAGGGGTTTATCAGCCCCAGCATTTT
TRBV18,TRBJ1-5,.,.,CASSQEGEKNQPQHF,TGTGCCAGCTCACAGGAGGGGGAGAAAAATCAGCCCCAGCATTTT
TRBV19,TRBJ1-3,.,.,CASSISGSGNTIYF,TGTGCCAGTAGTATATCCGGTTCTGGAAACACCATATATTTT
TRBV2,TRBJ1-1,.,many,CASSVSQGSPANTEAFF,TGTGCCAGCAGTGTTTCCCAGGGTTCTCCTGCGAACACTGAAGCTTTCTTT
TRBV5-1,TRBJ2-5,.,many,CASSGGLGETQYF,TGCGCCAGCAGTGGGGGCCTTGGAGAGACCCAGTACTTC
TRBV5-1,TRBJ1-2,.,few,CASSGSIGGPLGYTF,TGCGCCAGCAGCGGGTCAATCGGGGGACCGCTAGGCTACACCTTC
TRBV11-2,TRBJ1-1,.,many,CASSLPSYWAEAFF,TGTGCCAGCAGCTTACCCTCATATTGGGCAGAAGCTTTCTTT
TRBV10-2,TRBJ1-3,TRBD1,.,CASSDGARGTANSGNTIYF,TGCGCCAGCAGTGATGGAGCCAGAGGGACAGCCAACTCTGGAAACACCATATATTTT
TRBV4-1,TRBJ2-7,.,many,CASSLSDRSPAYEQYF,TGCGCCAGCAGCCTCTCGGACAGATCCCCGGCCTACGAGCAGTACTTC
TRBV5-1,TRBJ2-2,.,.,CASSLVQEATGELFF,TGCGCCAGCAGCTTGGTACAGGAGGCGACCGGGGAGCTGTTTTTT
TRBV19,TRBJ2-3,.,.,CASSLQGYTDTQYF,TGTGCCAGTAGTCTTCAGGGTTACACAGATACGCAGTATTTT
TRBV27,TRBJ1-4,.,many,CASSLSRGSGEKLFF,TGTGCCAGCAGTTTAAGTCGGGGTTCTGGGGAAAAACTGTTTTTT
TRBV28,TRBJ2-3,TRBD2,many,CASSYRAGGTDTQYF,TGTGCCAGCAGTTACCGAGCGGGGGGCACAGATACGCAGTATTTT
TRBV10-3,TRBJ2-7,.,many,CAISVKQGSHEQYF,TGTGCCATCAGTGTAAAACAGGGTTCTCACGAGCAGTACTTC
TRBV11-2,TRBJ2-7,.,many,CASSLDRSGWNEQYF,TGTGCCAGCAGCTTAGATCGGAGTGGGTGGAACGAGCAGTACTTC
TRBV4-1,TRBJ2-7,.,.,CASSQALGFYEQYF,TGCGCCAGCAGCCAAGCCCTAGGGTTCTACGAGCAGTACTTC
TRBV6-1,TRBJ2-7,TRBD2,many,CASTSGMDYEQYF,TGTGCCAGTACTAGCGGAATGGACTACGAGCAGTACTTC
TRBV12-3/TRBV12-4,TRBJ1-1,.,many,CASSVSRGTEAFF,TGTGCCAGCAGCGTTAGCCGGGGCACTGAAGCTTTCTTT
TRBV19,TRBJ1-1,.,.,CASRQVPTGWTEAFF,TGTGCCAGTAGACAGGTCCCGACGGGGTGGACTGAAGCTTTCTTT
TRBV2,TRBJ1-4,.,.,CASSEGVHNEKLFF,TGTGCCAGCAGTGAGGGGGTCCATAATGAAAAACTGTTTTTT
TRBV7-8,TRBJ2-5,TRBD2,many,CASSLVRLAGGVTQYF,TGTGCCAGCAGCTTAGTCCGTTTAGCGGGGGGTGTGACCCAGTACTTC
TRBV2,TRBJ1-6,.,many,CASVALATGSPLHF,TGTGCCAGCGTAGCGTTGGCGACCGGTTCACCCCTCCACTTT
TRBV30,TRBJ1-1,TRBD1,.,CAWKVRDRGAEAFF,TGTGCCTGGAAGGTCCGGGACAGGGGGGCTGAAGCTTTCTTT
TRBV5-1,TRBJ2-5,.,few,CASSAGWEETQYF,TGCGCCAGCAGCGCTGGATGGGAAGAGACCCAGTACTTC
TRBV28,TRBJ2-3,.,.,CASDFRDTQYF,TGTGCCAGCGATTTCCGGGATACGCAGTATTTT
TRBV19,TRBJ1-5,TRBD1,.,CASMTGSNSNQPQHF,TGTGCCAGTATGACAGGGTCGAATAGCAATCAGCCCCAGCATTTT
TRBV12-3/TRBV12-4,TRBJ1-2,TRBD1,.,CASSGAGTGRAPNYGYTF,TGTGCCAGCAGTGGCGCCGGGACAGGCAGAGCCCCTAACTATGGCTACACCTTC
TRBV6-1,TRBJ1-5,.,.,CASEAGPLSNQPQHF,TGTGCCAGCGAAGCGGGGCCCCTGTCGAATCAGCCCCAGCATTTT